This T cell receptor beta chain was sequenced for a study of T cell repertoires in cytomegalovirus infection. As regards this clonotype: Its antigen is still unknown.

V was pared by 5 bases and J by 3 bases, with 10 bases of the junction left unmatched. The length of the CDR3 is 16 residues. Germline loops: CDR1 MNHEY, CDR2 SMNVEV (reference sequence). TCRdb re-called the reads with MiXCR, one entry per CDR3 protein. This table holds hundreds of thousands of distinct CDR3 sequences, approximately 32% found once. The source was cultured CD8+ T cells from PBMCs, collected from culture after CMV antigen stimulation. The genes are TRBV27 and TRBJ2-5; 9 nucleotides agree with TRBD1. The clonotype originates from a human donor in good health (CMV status not recorded). Some clones in this sample may be carry-over from other donors' samples. This CDR3 reads CASSLTAGTGKETQYF. CDR3 DNA: TGTGCCAGCAGTCTCACCGCCGGGACAGGGAAAGAGACCCAGTACTTC.